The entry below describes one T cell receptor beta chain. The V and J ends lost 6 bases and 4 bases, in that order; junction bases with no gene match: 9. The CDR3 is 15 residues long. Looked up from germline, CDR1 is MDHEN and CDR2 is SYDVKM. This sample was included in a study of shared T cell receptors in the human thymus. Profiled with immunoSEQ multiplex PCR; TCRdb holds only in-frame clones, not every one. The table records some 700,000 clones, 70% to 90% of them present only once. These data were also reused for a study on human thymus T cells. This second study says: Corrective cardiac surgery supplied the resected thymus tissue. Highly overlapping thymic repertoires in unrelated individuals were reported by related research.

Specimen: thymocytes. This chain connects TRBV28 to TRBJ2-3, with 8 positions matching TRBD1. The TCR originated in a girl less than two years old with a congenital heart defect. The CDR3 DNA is TGTGCCAGCAGGCCGGCCGGGACAGGAGCAGATACGCAGTATTTT. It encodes CASRPAGTGADTQYF.